This entry is about one TCR beta chain. It has no known antigen specificity. Base qualities are not at hand, and no much larger clone is one base apart. CDR1 is given as LGHDT and CDR2 as YNNKEL, both from the germline V gene (reference sequence). Trimmed from V: 5 bases; trimmed from J: 2 bases; junction bases lacking a gene match: 11. The CDR3 numbers 16 residues from cysteine through phenylalanine. Solely the CDR3 DNA is kept, with 48 bases framed from the first base. This record comes from a study of T cell responses to AZD1222 COVID-19 vaccine (dated by TCRdb to the early 2020s). Broadly, across the study: A total of about 240 trial participants underwent TCR sequencing, of whom around 200 received two doses of AZD1222 and some 25 received two doses of the MenACWY control vaccine. Trial participants were enrolled by age into subgroups of 18-55, 56-69 and 70-plus years, and about 150, 27 and 61 TCR-sequenced participants, respectively, were included in these subgroups. The paper's findings and limits, for the study overall: The vaccine-associated CD4 TCRs covered the entire spike protein, and the dominant responses fell in regions 160-218 and 743-854. The 56-69-year group was small, and its depth increase did not reach significance, likely because of low power. Nearly half of unique spike-specific TCRs reportedly recognized epitopes outside regions mutated in the B.1.351 and B.1.1.7 variants. A significant rise in spike-specific TCR breadth and depth was observed after two AZD1222 doses relative to day 0 and relative to MenACWY recipients. Participants were mostly white British, with more females than males. The authors suggested clonal diversity may have been underestimated. Only a handful of AZD1222 recipients were SARS-CoV-2 seropositive at baseline, limiting conclusions about previously exposed vaccinees. Because no day 14 peak-response samples were available, the repertoires could be characterized only after the peak T cell response.

Read against the paper, the sample's time point label means: about 28 days (+/-7) after the second vaccine dose. AZD1222 recipients whose second dose came at about 4 weeks and those whose second dose came at about 12 weeks were combined into one group, since spike-specific TCR depth and breadth did not differ between the two schedules. Samples from vaccinated people were obtained from the UK trials COV001 and COV002, which included a single-blind randomized controlled phase 2/3 trial of AZD1222 (ChAdOx1 nCoV-19) in healthy adults. For TCRbeta chain sequencing, PBMC samples from trial participants were taken at day 0 and at day 28 after the second dose. The CDR3 regions of human TCRbeta chains were analyzed by immunosequencing. On the authors' methods: Repertoire TCRs were checked for matches against a reference library of SARS-CoV-2-specific TCRs that had been generated using the MIRA antigen-specificity platform. Breadth was defined as the fraction of unique TCRs that were SARS-CoV-2-associated. Depth was defined as the fraction of total T cells that were SARS-CoV-2-associated. Using the MIRA data, each spike-specific TCR was mapped to the spike region that the TCR reacts to and placed in a CD4 or CD8 class. Log10-transformed breadth and depth values were compared by one-way ANOVA with Sidak's multiple comparisons tests. TCRdb obtained this table from immuneACCESS and retained in-frame rearrangements with V and J assigned. These tables miss some clones; where compared with another copy, unresolved V genes account for less than half of the shortfall, and the remainder is unexplained. V, J and clone size reflect that table, while D and trimming were determined from the DNA. The sample contains about 200,000 clones, 93% of them found a single time. The ten top clones hold approximately 1% of the sample.

This chain is built from TRBV3-1 (or the pseudogene TRBV3-2) and TRBJ1-2, with 7 central nucleotides matching TRBD1. The receptor comes from an adult who received the AZD1222 COVID-19 vaccine. The sequencing here drew on peripheral blood, taken 28 days after the second AZD1222 dose. The CDR3 loop reads CASSSSITGQNYGYTF. The sequenced DNA: TGTGCCAGCAGCTCCTCAATTACGGGACAGAACTATGGCTACACCTTC.